This note documents a single T cell receptor beta chain sequence. The antigen it recognizes is unknown. Coverage ceases 3 residues before the CDR3 finishes, and the germline J gene fills in the end. The CDR3, cysteine through phenylalanine, is 13 amino acids long. Part of the CDR3 DNA is given, 30 bases translated from base 1. V is cut by 3 bases and J by 4 bases, and the space between the germline ends is 12 bases. Looking up the germline V gene yields CDR1 SQVTM and CDR2 ANQGSEA. Genomic DNA was extracted from sorted cells with the QIAGEN DNeasy Blood and Tissue Kit for TCRbeta CDR3 sequencing. High-throughput TCRbeta CDR3 sequencing, including PCR amplification with bias correction and internal controls, was performed commercially through immunoSEQ. Processing in the source paper ran as follows. Unique productive TCRbeta sequences were defined by CDR3 nucleotide sequence when primers matched and otherwise by CDR3 amino acid sequence together with Vbeta and Jbeta genes. Sorting error was corrected by removing sequences shared between sorted populations at a frequency ratio of 2:1 or less, and the remaining shared sequences were assigned to the higher population. A sequence counted as donor-reactive if, in CFSE-low cells, the sequence had a frequency of at least 0.01% and was expanded at least 5-fold compared with unstimulated cells. Repertoire divergence was quantified by Jensen-Shannon divergence using the top 100 TCRbeta sequences ranked by frequency. For samples with multiple sequencing runs, sorting error was corrected separately for each run before the runs were pooled. TCRdb obtained this table from immuneACCESS and retained in-frame rearrangements with V and J assigned. These tables miss some clones; where compared with another copy, unresolved V genes account for less than half of the shortfall, and the remainder is unexplained. From that table come the V and J calls and clone size; the DNA was used to work out D and trimming. The record for this sample contains under 35,000 clones. The biggest ten clones account for about an eighth of the sample.

In light of the paper, this sample's time point label describes: blood sample drawn before combined kidney and bone marrow transplant. Thawed PBMCs were FACS-sorted into unstimulated Tregs (CD4+CD25+CD127-), CD4+ non-Tregs (CD4+CD25-), CD4 cells and CD8 cells. The patients were a handful of recipients of combined kidney and bone marrow transplants from the ITN036ST trial, and samples were available only from these trial subjects. Healthy control blood was processed by Ficoll density gradient to PBMCs and cryopreserved; patient PBMCs were collected before and after transplant. The data belong to a study of Tregs in tolerant kidney transplant recipients (dated by TCRdb to 2018 to 2020). Describing the broader study: Related donors were used in the transplants with nonmyeloablative bone marrow transplantation, and mixed chimerism was transient in the human trials. The study used TCRbeta sequencing to identify donor-specific regulatory T cells before combined kidney and bone marrow transplantation, then tracked those cells after transplant.

Broader findings and caveats from the paper: The study was constrained by small patient numbers, and validation of the findings is required in larger populations and under other immunosuppression protocols. Biological reproducibility was not examined directly, but technical replication error appeared to be minimal. PCR primers changed over time for some patients, so nucleotide-level comparison across those patients' samples was not possible. Expanding Tregs with activated donor B cells appeared to identify the most biologically relevant and donor-specific TCRbeta repertoire. In tolerant patients, the expansion of donor-specific Tregs was greater than global Treg expansion, suggesting that the expansion was antigen-driven rather than nonspecific.

The clonotype was recovered from a human donor who received a combined kidney and bone marrow transplant. The source was CD8+ T cells from blood, collected before the transplant. The rearranged segments are TRBV29-1 and TRBJ1-2; the D gene lacks a confident call. The CDR3 region has the sequence CSVESERAYGYTF. The sequenced CDR3 bases are TGCAGCGTTGAGTCGGAGAGGGCCTATGGC.